These 29 T cell receptor beta chains originate from one sample sequenced in a study of blood T cell repertoires in COVID-19. TCRdb's table, derived via immunoSEQ multiplex PCR, lists solely in-frame clones and lacks some. The sample shows about 88,000 clones, roughly 88% of them seen only once. Material for sequencing was peripheral blood. These receptors originate from a human donor in a cohort sampled during active COVID-19.

The chain has TRBV6-5 and TRBJ2-3; D unclear. Trimming removed 0 bases at V and 2 bases at J, with 9 bases between. This CDR3 comprises 15 residues. The V gene's germline CDR1 is MNHEY and CDR2 SVGAGI. The chain's CDR3 is CASSYSSTYTDTQYF. DNA of the CDR3: TGTGCCAGCAGTTACTCTAGCACTTACACAGATACGCAGTATTTT.

This rearrangement joins TRBV7-9 to TRBJ2-1, with a tentative D call TRBD1 (6 bases). Trimming cost V 2 bases and J 9 bases, with 8 bases left between them. CDR1 is SEHNR, CDR2 FQNEAQ, per germline (reference sequence). The length of the CDR3 is 12 residues. The CDR3 sequence is CASSLPRGEQFF. CDR3 nucleotides: TGTGCCAGCAGCTTACCCAGGGGTGAGCAGTTCTTC.

This rearrangement joins TRBV5-4 to TRBJ2-1; a possible D gene is TRBD2 (6 bases). The V gene's germline CDR1 is SGHNT and CDR2 YYREEE (reference sequence). This CDR3 has 16 amino acids. V was pared by 5 bases and J by 0 bases, with 15 bases between. The CDR3 bases are TGTGCCAGCAGACTTAGCGGAATAAGCTCCTACAATGAGCAGTTCTTC. It translates to CASRLSGISSYNEQFF.

This chain connects TRBV13 to TRBJ2-3; 13 nucleotides match TRBD2. J was trimmed by 1 base and V by 4 bases; bases with no gene match: 5. The length of the CDR3 is 17 residues. Germline V gene sequence: CDR1 PRHDT, CDR2 FYEKMQ (reference sequence). As DNA, the CDR3 is TGTGCCAGCAGCTCGCGGACTAGCGGGGGTGGCACAGATACGCAGTATTTT. Translating gives CASSSRTSGGGTDTQYF.

The rearrangement joins TRBV5-1 to TRBJ2-7; TRBD2 matches 7 bases. The CDR3 has 15 amino acids. V trimming: 4 bases; J trimming: 3 bases; junction bases outside the gene matches: 10. Germline V gene lookup returns CDR1 SGHRS and CDR2 YFSETQ. Here the CDR3 reads CASSTRTGEGYEQYF. In nucleotides, the CDR3 is TGCGCCAGCAGCACCCGGACGGGGGAGGGCTACGAGCAGTACTTC.

This clone was picked up a small number of times. The V call is TRBV7-8, the J call TRBJ1-5; D not resolved. This CDR3 is built from 13 residues. Germline loops: CDR1 SGHVS, CDR2 FQNEAQ. Trimming stripped 3 bases from V and 0 bases from J, with 3 bases between. The CDR3 coding sequence is TGTGCCAGCAGCTTCTTTAGCAATCAGCCCCAGCATTTT. This sequence encodes CASSFFSNQPQHF.

This chain joins TRBV4-3 and TRBJ2-1, with a possible D match to TRBD2 (5 bases). Trimming shortened V by 0 bases and J by 10 bases, and 13 bases separated the two germline ends. The CDR3 is made up of 14 amino acids. Germline V gives CDR1 LGHNA, CDR2 YSLEER. The CDR3 loop is CASSQDTSREEQFF. CDR3 sequence (DNA): TGCGCCAGCAGCCAAGATACCTCAAGGGAGGAGCAGTTCTTC.

The rearrangement uses TRBV9 and TRBJ1-4, with D perhaps matching TRBD1 (5 bases). CDR1 and CDR2 from the germline V gene are SGDLS and YYNGEE. Trimming took off 4 bases at V and 7 bases at J, with 11 bases between the two ends. The CDR3 runs 13 residues. Here the CDR3 reads CASSTRGGEKLFF. The CDR3 nucleotides are TGTGCCAGCAGCACCCGGGGGGGTGAAAAACTGTTTTTT.

J is TRBJ1-2 and V is TRBV4-2, with 10 bases fitting TRBD1. Unmatched junction bases numbered 4, after V lost 2 bases and J lost 7 bases. There are 14 residues in the CDR3. Germline V gene data show CDR1 as LGHNA and CDR2 as YNFKEQ. The CDR3 nucleotides read TGTGCCAGCAGCCAATTGACAGGGGGCAGTGGCTACACCTTC. It encodes CASSQLTGGSGYTF.

The chain is built from TRBV11-3 and TRBJ2-2; no clear D. Per the germline V gene, CDR1 is SGHNT and CDR2 is YENEEA. V lost 0 bases and J lost 5, with 7 bases in between. The CDR3 runs 14 residues. CDR3 amino acids: CASSLDQTTGELFF. CDR3 bases: TGTGCCAGCAGCTTAGATCAAACTACCGGGGAGCTGTTTTTT.

V is TRBV19 and J is TRBJ1-5, with D perhaps TRBD1 (5 bases). Germline CDR1 and CDR2: LNHDA and SQIVND (reference sequence). The CDR3 has 11 residues. V lost 10 bases and J lost 6, with 10 bases in between. The CDR3 sequence is CATGGFQPQHF. For the CDR3, the DNA is TGTGCCACTGGGGGGTTTCAGCCCCAGCATTTT. Filled out from reference TRBV19 and TRBJ1-5, the complete variable domain reads DGGITQSPKYLFRKEGQNVTLSCEQNLNHDAMYWYRQDPGQGLRLIYYSQIVNDFQKGDIAEGYSVSREKKESFPLTVTSAQKNPTAFYLCATGGFQPQHFGDGTRLSIL.

This chain uses TRBV19 with TRBJ1-2; D gene uncertain. This CDR3 region has 13 residues. The V gene lost 3 bases and the J gene lost 8 bases, with 13 bases spanning the gap. Germline assignment: CDR1 LNHDA and CDR2 SQIVND (reference sequence). Here the CDR3 DNA reads TGTGCCAGTAGTATCGACTCCCGAGGGGGCTACACCTTC. Protein: CASSIDSRGGYTF.

This chain joins TRBV5-6 and TRBJ2-7, with 7 nucleotides matching TRBD1. Germline assignment: CDR1 SGHDT and CDR2 YYEEEE. V trimming: 2 bases; J trimming: 7 bases; junction bases outside the gene matches: 9. The CDR3 consists of 14 residues. The CDR3 DNA reads TGTGCCAGCAGCTTAGAGACAGGGTACGGGGAGCAGTACTTC. Translating gives CASSLETGYGEQYF.

This clone was picked up one time. Here the CDR3 DNA reads TGTGCCAGCAGCTTAACGCGCTTTCAGCCCCAGCATTTT. This translates into CASSLTRFQPQHF. The chain employs TRBV7-2 and TRBJ1-5; D is uncertain. The V end lost 2 bases, the J end lost 6 bases, and 8 bases lay between the germline ends. Germline CDR1 and CDR2: SGHTA and FQGNSA. The CDR3 is 13 amino acids.

The rearrangement uses TRBV24-1 and TRBJ2-5, with TRBD2 identical over 7 bases. Looked up from germline, CDR1 is KGHDR and CDR2 is SFDVKD. This CDR3 region has 13 residues. Trimming took 9 bases from V and 5 from J; bases not matched to a gene: 8. In DNA form, the CDR3 reads TGTGCCACCGGGGGGGACTCGCGGGAGACCCAGTACTTC. Translated: CATGGDSRETQYF.

This chain connects TRBV5-1 to TRBJ1-6; D is unclear. Germline assignment: CDR1 SGHRS and CDR2 YFSETQ. The CDR3 sequence is 15 residues long. V lost 4 bases and J lost 7, with 15 bases in between. This chain's CDR3 is CASSRPEQLNSPLHF. CDR3 DNA sequence: TGCGCCAGCAGCCGGCCAGAACAGTTAAATTCACCCCTCCACTTT.

This clone is a singleton in its sample. The rearrangement joins TRBV6-2 or TRBV6-3 to TRBJ1-5; no firm D call. Germline CDR1 and CDR2: MNHEY and SVGEGT. Trimming took 2 bases from V and 11 from J, leaving 13 bases between them. The length of the CDR3 is 13 residues. The CDR3 loop is CASSYAGPGAQHF. CDR3 coding DNA: TGTGCCAGCAGTTACGCGGGTCCCGGGGCCCAGCATTTT.

This chain joins TRBV7-6 and TRBJ1-5, with a weak D call TRBD1 (6 bases). Per the germline V gene, CDR1 is SGHVS and CDR2 is FNYEAQ. Trimming took off 5 bases at V and 1 base at J, with 12 bases between the two ends. There are 15 residues in the CDR3. The CDR3 region is CASSNRAGSNQPQHF. The CDR3 DNA sequence: TGTGCCAGCAGCAACAGGGCAGGCAGCAATCAGCCCCAGCATTTT.

V and J are TRBV12-3 or TRBV12-4 and TRBJ1-6; 7 bases map to TRBD1. With V trimmed by 8 bases and J by 10 bases, 8 bases remained unmatched. The CDR3 is made up of 13 amino acids. The CDR3 nucleotides are TGTGCCAGCTCTGGAGGGGGCCACTCACCCCTCCACTTT. The encoded protein is CASSGGGHSPLHF.

V is TRBV2 and J is TRBJ2-7; D may be TRBD1 (6 bases). The CDR3 is 13 residues long. With 5 bases removed from V and 0 bases from J, the gap between germline ends came to 8 bases. From germline, CDR1 is SNHLY and CDR2 FYNNEI. CDR3 DNA sequence: TGTGCCAGCAGTCTAGGGGGCTCCTACGAGCAGTACTTC. This gives the protein CASSLGGSYEQYF.

V is TRBV25-1 and J is TRBJ2-2, with D possibly matching TRBD1 (5 bases). The ends were cut back, 5 bases at V and 7 bases at J, with 8 bases in the middle. The CDR3 sequence is 12 residues long. Germline CDR1 MGHDK, CDR2 SYGVNS. CDR3 DNA: TGTGCCAGCAGTAAAAGGGGCGGGGAGCTGTTTTTT. Translating it yields CASSKRGGELFF.

The chain uses TRBV14 and TRBJ2-1; the D gene is possibly TRBD1 (6 bases). The germline gives CDR1 SGHDN, CDR2 FVKESK. The CDR3 is made up of 15 amino acids. The germline V and J ends were trimmed by 4 bases and 3 bases, with 13 bases remaining between them. The CDR3 DNA reads as TGTGCCAGCAGCCCCGGAACAGGGAACTACAATGAGCAGTTCTTC. Its translation is CASSPGTGNYNEQFF.

The chain couples TRBV7-3 to TRBJ2-3; 7 nucleotides agree with TRBD2. The V gene's germline CDR1 is SGHTA and CDR2 FQGTGA. The CDR3 contains 16 residues. Germline trimming cut 5 bases from V and 6 bases from J; bases unmatched to any gene: 14. CDR3 protein: CASSPTGGRAGDTQYF. CDR3 bases: TGTGCCAGCAGCCCCACTGGGGGGAGGGCAGGCGATACGCAGTATTTT.

The genes are TRBV6-5 and TRBJ1-1; 9 positions agree with TRBD1. CDR3 length equals 14 residues. Looked up from germline, CDR1 is MNHEY and CDR2 is SVGAGI. V shed 6 bases, J shed 4 bases, and the junction held 6 bases outside the gene matches. The CDR3 is CASRGTGWSTEAFF. The CDR3 DNA is TGTGCCAGCAGGGGGACAGGGTGGAGCACTGAAGCTTTCTTT.

V and J are TRBV3-1 (or the pseudogene TRBV3-2) and TRBJ1-2, with D maybe TRBD1 (6 bases). From germline, CDR1 is LGHDT and CDR2 YNNKEL (reference sequence). Trimming removed 0 bases at V and 4 bases at J, with 12 bases between. The CDR3 extends over 15 amino acids. CDR3: CASSQDSEGVYGYTF. CDR3 DNA: TGTGCCAGCAGCCAAGACAGCGAGGGGGTCTATGGCTACACCTTC.

This clone appeared once. The chain recombines TRBV15 with TRBJ2-3; TRBD2 matches 7 bases. V lost 1 base and J lost 5; bases outside the gene matches: 3. Germline-derived CDR1 and CDR2 are LNHNV and YYDKDF (reference sequence). This CDR3 has 14 residues. CDR3: CATSRGGSGDTQYF. The DNA for the CDR3 is TGTGCCACCAGCAGAGGCGGGAGTGGAGATACGCAGTATTTT.

A word on this clone: At one boundary the junction diverges from the germline segment, which might be a read error. This sequence joins TRBV5-1 and TRBJ2-5; TRBD2 aligns across 9 bases. CDR1 is SGHRS and CDR2 is YFSETQ in the germline V gene. CDR3 length: 16 residues. The CDR3 spells CARSLGGGVAGETQYF. The CDR3 coding sequence is TGCGCCCGCAGCCTGGGCGGGGGGGTAGCAGGAGAGACCCAGTACTTC. Looking up the rest from reference TRBV5-1 and TRBJ2-5 gives the full variable domain: KAGVTQTPRYLIKTRGQQVTLSCSPISGHRSVSWYQQTPGQGLQFLFEYFSETQRNKGNFPGRFSGRQFSNSRSEMNVSTLELGDSALYLCARSLGGGVAGETQYFGPGTRLLVL.

CDR3 loop: CASSPRTSWGYEQYF. DNA of the CDR3: TGCGCCAGCAGCCCCAGGACTAGTTGGGGCTACGAGCAGTACTTC. V gene TRBV5-1 combines with J gene TRBJ2-7; 7 bases map to TRBD2. This CDR3 is 15 amino acids long. Losses at the gene ends were 4 bases for V and 3 bases for J; bases not matched to a gene: 10. Germline V lookup: CDR1 SGHRS, CDR2 YFSETQ. The whole variable domain, filled in from reference TRBV5-1 and TRBJ2-7, reads KAGVTQTPRYLIKTRGQQVTLSCSPISGHRSVSWYQQTPGQGLQFLFEYFSETQRNKGNFPGRFSGRQFSNSRSEMNVSTLELGDSALYLCASSPRTSWGYEQYFGPGTRLTVT.

CDR3 residues: CASSPQPQAGPEQYF. DNA for the CDR3: TGTGCCAGCAGCCCCCAACCTCAAGCGGGACCCGAGCAGTACTTC. The chain has TRBV3-1 (or the pseudogene TRBV3-2) and TRBJ2-7; 7 positions match TRBD2. CDR3 length: 15 residues. Germline assignment: CDR1 LGHDT and CDR2 YNNKEL (reference sequence). J lost 6 bases, V lost 4 bases, and 12 bases had no gene match.